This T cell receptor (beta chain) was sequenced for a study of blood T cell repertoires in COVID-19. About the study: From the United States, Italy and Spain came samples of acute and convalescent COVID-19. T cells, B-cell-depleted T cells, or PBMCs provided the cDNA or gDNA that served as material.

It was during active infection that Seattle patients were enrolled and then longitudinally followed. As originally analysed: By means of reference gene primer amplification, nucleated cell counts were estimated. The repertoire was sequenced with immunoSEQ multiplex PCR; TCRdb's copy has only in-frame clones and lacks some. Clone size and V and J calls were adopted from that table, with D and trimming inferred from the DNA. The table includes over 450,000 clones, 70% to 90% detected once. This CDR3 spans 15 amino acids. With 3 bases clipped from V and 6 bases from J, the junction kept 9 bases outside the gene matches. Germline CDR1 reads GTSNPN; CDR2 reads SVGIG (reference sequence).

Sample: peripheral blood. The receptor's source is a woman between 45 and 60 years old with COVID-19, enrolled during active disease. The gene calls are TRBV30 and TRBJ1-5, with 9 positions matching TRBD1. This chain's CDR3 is CAWSHRTGAGQPQHF. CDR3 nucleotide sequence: TGTGCCTGGAGCCATAGGACAGGGGCCGGTCAGCCCCAGCATTTT.